Following are 15 T cell receptor beta chains from one sample sequenced in a study of shared clonotypes between healthy human individuals. TCRdb's table, derived via immunoSEQ multiplex PCR, lists solely in-frame clones and lacks some. In the table there are roughly 2 million clones, 90% to 95% of which are singletons. Sequencing was performed on naive CD4+ T cells sorted from blood. The subset was: CD45RA+ positively selected. The origin of the receptors is a man aged 18-30 years in good health.

This chain connects TRBV6-5 to TRBJ2-7; 10 bases map to TRBD1. Looked up from germline, CDR1 is MNHEY and CDR2 is SVGAGI. This CDR3 contains 14 residues. The junction had 6 bases not matched to a gene; V was cut back by 5 bases and J by 5 bases. This chain's CDR3 is CASSRQGARNEQYF. The CDR3 DNA follows: TGTGCCAGCAGTCGACAGGGGGCAAGAAACGAGCAGTACTTC.

The V and J genes are TRBV27 and TRBJ2-7, with D maybe TRBD2 (6 bases). The germline V gene encodes CDR1 MNHEY and CDR2 SMNVEV (reference sequence). V was cut by 3 bases and J by 7 bases, with 19 bases left in between. This CDR3 has 15 amino acids. In nucleotides, the CDR3 is TGTGCCAGCAGTTTTGGAGGGCGGGGATCGGGGGAGCAGTACTTC. This translates into CASSFGGRGSGEQYF.

The rearrangement uses TRBV5-4 and TRBJ1-2, with D perhaps matching TRBD1 (6 bases). CDR3 size: 15 residues. Trimming took off 4 bases at V and 3 bases at J, with 16 bases between the two ends. The germline V gene has CDR1 SGHNT and CDR2 YYREEE (reference sequence). The CDR3 region has the DNA TGTGCCAGCAGCGACGGACCGGGGGCATACTATGGCTACACCTTC. Its translation is CASSDGPGAYYGYTF.

This chain links TRBV2 with TRBJ1-3; the D gene is possibly TRBD1 (5 bases). Germline V gene lookup returns CDR1 SNHLY and CDR2 FYNNEI. V lost 6 bases to trimming and J lost 9 bases, with 9 bases between them. CDR3 length: 11 residues. The DNA of the CDR3 is TGTGCCAGCAGGGGGGAGGCCACCATATATTTT. Its protein is CASRGEATIYF.

This chain uses TRBV2 with TRBJ2-3; 13 bases are shared with TRBD2. The CDR3 has 17 residues. Germline V gene lookup returns CDR1 SNHLY and CDR2 FYNNEI. J was trimmed by 0 bases and V by 4 bases; bases with no gene match: 4. CDR3 DNA: TGTGCCAGCAGTGGGGGGACTAGCGGGGATAGCACAGATACGCAGTATTTT. Translated: CASSGGTSGDSTDTQYF.

The chain links TRBV6-1 to TRBJ2-7; the match to TRBD1 covers 11 bases. J gave up 4 bases and V 6 bases, and 2 bases lay outside the gene matches. The CDR3 is 13 residues long. Germline V gene lookup returns CDR1 MNHNS and CDR2 SASEGT. The CDR3: CASRGQGVYEQYF. CDR3 sequence (DNA): TGTGCCAGCAGGGGACAGGGGGTGTACGAGCAGTACTTC.

A word on this clone: This could be a read error, since a much larger clone is one nucleotide away. The sample holds other DNA sequences that translate to the same CDR3. This chain links TRBV6-1 with TRBJ2-7, with TRBD1 matching over 7 bases. The CDR3 totals 12 residues. Germline values: CDR1 MNHNS, CDR2 SASEGT. V was clipped by 5 bases and J by 3 bases; unmatched bases: 1. The CDR3, as DNA: TGTGCCAGCAGTAGGGACAGCTACGAGCAGTACTTC. Protein sequence: CASSRDSYEQYF.

The rearrangement joins TRBV5-6 to TRBJ2-5, with a weak D call TRBD2 (6 bases). The CDR3 length is 15 residues. Germline CDR1 SGHDT, CDR2 YYEEEE. V lost 3 bases, J lost 7 bases, and 19 bases lay in between. The CDR3 DNA follows: TGTGCCAGCAGCTCGTGGGTAGCGGTCGCGGGGACCCAGTACTTC. It specifies CASSSWVAVAGTQYF.

V and J are TRBV12-5 and TRBJ2-5; D not certain. With 5 bases removed from V and 7 bases from J, the gap between germline ends came to 11 bases. The length of the CDR3 is 12 residues. Germline CDR1 LGHNT, CDR2 FRNRAP. The CDR3 DNA reads as TGTGCTAGTGGTCCTCGTATAGGGACCCAGTACTTC. It codes for CASGPRIGTQYF.

This sequence joins TRBV19 and TRBJ1-5; D might be TRBD1 (6 bases). This CDR3 region has 15 residues. V was trimmed by 1 base and J by 2 bases, leaving 9 bases between them. Germline V gene data show CDR1 as LNHDA and CDR2 as SQIVND (reference sequence). In DNA, the CDR3 is TGTGCCAGTAGTATAGCCAGGGGTGGCAATCAGCCCCAGCATTTT. This sequence encodes CASSIARGGNQPQHF. Full variable domain (rest looked up from reference TRBV19 and TRBJ1-5): DGGITQSPKYLFRKEGQNVTLSCEQNLNHDAMYWYRQDPGQGLRLIYYSQIVNDFQKGDIAEGYSVSREKKESFPLTVTSAQKNPTAFYLCASSIARGGNQPQHFGDGTRLSIL.

The rearrangement uses TRBV4-1 and TRBJ2-5; 8 positions match TRBD2. This CDR3 comprises 18 residues. Per the germline V gene, CDR1 is MGHRA and CDR2 is YSYEKL. Unmatched junction bases numbered 14, after V lost 0 bases and J lost 5 bases. The CDR3 spells CASSQDKGTGGPRETQYF. DNA of the CDR3: TGCGCCAGCAGCCAAGATAAAGGGACGGGAGGGCCGAGGGAGACCCAGTACTTC.

The rearrangement joins TRBV10-3 to TRBJ2-7, with 8 bases that match TRBD1. Germline CDR1 reads ENHRY; CDR2 reads SYGVKD. This CDR3 is 15 amino acids long. The ends lost 3 bases at V and 7 bases at J; junction bases unmatched: 11. CDR3: CAISDGPGQGFEQYF. DNA for the CDR3: TGTGCCATCAGTGATGGCCCCGGACAGGGATTTGAGCAGTACTTC.

V gene TRBV10-1 combines with J gene TRBJ2-2, with TRBD2 matching 7 bases. Germline CDR1 and CDR2: WNHNN and SYGVQD (reference sequence). Trimming cost V 3 bases and J 0 bases; bases outside gene matches: 4. The CDR3 spans 16 residues. Here the CDR3 DNA reads TGCGCCAGCAGTGATACTAGCGCAACGAACACCGGGGAGCTGTTTTTT. It encodes CASSDTSATNTGELFF.

The chain combines TRBV2 with TRBJ1-5, with D unresolved. CDR3 size: 12 residues. The V end lost 5 bases, the J end lost 4 bases, and 6 bases lay between the germline ends. CDR1 and CDR2 from the germline V gene are SNHLY and FYNNEI. This chain's CDR3 is CASSLPNQPQHF. Here the CDR3 DNA reads TGTGCCAGCAGTCTCCCAAATCAGCCCCAGCATTTT.

V is TRBV11-3 and J is TRBJ1-1, with 9 bases aligning to TRBD1. Germline loops: CDR1 SGHNT, CDR2 YENEEA. The CDR3 is made up of 14 amino acids. Trimming took 5 bases from V and 8 from J; bases not matched to a gene: 9. CDR3 loop: CASSAQGAMTEAFF. The CDR3 DNA sequence: TGTGCCAGCAGCGCACAGGGGGCTATGACGGAAGCTTTCTTT. Full variable domain (rest looked up from reference TRBV11-3 and TRBJ1-1): EAGVVQSPRYKIIEKKQPVAFWCNPISGHNTLYWYLQNLGQGPELLIRYENEEAVDDSQLPKDRFSAERLKGVDSTLKIQPAELGDSAVYLCASSAQGAMTEAFFGQGTRLTVV.